These T cell receptor beta chains were read from a single sample in a study of blood T cells in healthy people across ages. One entry per CDR3 protein results from TCRdb running MiXCR on the 5' RACE reads. The data show 700,000 or so distinct CDR3 sequences, with over 20% seen just once and 20% to 25% held by the top ten. Sequences were obtained from blood. Receptor source: a man between 70 and 80 years old in good health. CDR3s include the opening cysteine and the closing phenylalanine or tryptophan. The D gene is left open where the match is weak. Rows may omit the clone size; those that give it use once, few, many or a size class.

TRBV11-2,TRBJ1-5,few,-,TGTGCCAGCAGGTTGGCGGGACGGGACATCGAGGAATGGGACAATCAGCCCCAGCATTTT,CASRLAGRDIEEWDNQPQHF
TRBV20-1,TRBJ2-3,-,-,TGCAGTGCTAATGTAGATACGCAGTATTTT,CSANVDTQYF
TRBV20-1,TRBJ2-7,few,-,TGCAGTGCTAGAGACCCACCAGGGGATGGCTACGAGCAGTACTTC,CSARDPPGDGYEQYF
TRBV19,TRBJ1-6,-,-,TGTGCCAGTAGTATCCAGACAGGAAGTAATTCACCCCTCCACTTT,CASSIQTGSNSPLHF
TRBV7-2,TRBJ2-4,-,-,TGTGCCAGCAGGTCCACTAGGGGTAGGAACATTCAGTACTTC,CASRSTRGRNIQYF
TRBV29-1,TRBJ1-1,-,-,TGCAGCGTTGCCGGGCGAGAAGCTTTCTTT,CSVAGREAFF
TRBV5-1,TRBJ1-1,many,-,TGCGCCAGCAGCTTGGAGGGCGGCCAGAACACTGAAGCTTTCTTT,CASSLEGGQNTEAFF
TRBV27,TRBJ2-3,few,-,TGTGCCAGCAGTTCCCTGTGGGACCCAGATACGCAGTATTTT,CASSSLWDPDTQYF
TRBV11-2,TRBJ1-1,-,-,TGTGCCAGCAGCTTAGTGAGGGGGGCTGAAGCTTTCTTT,CASSLVRGAEAFF
TRBV29-1,TRBJ1-2,few,-,TGCAGCGCCGGCCCGGGGGTGGGTTCAGACTACACCTTC,CSAGPGVGSDYTF
TRBV6-4,TRBJ1-1,-,TRBD1,TGTGCCAGCAGGGAGACAGGGGAGGGTGAAGCTTTCTTT,CASRETGEGEAFF
TRBV6-1,TRBJ2-1,-,TRBD2,TGTGCCAGCAGTCCCCTGGCTAGCGGGACCTACAATGAGCAGTTCTTC,CASSPLASGTYNEQFF
TRBV21-1,TRBJ1-2,few,-,TGTGCCAGCAGCAGTACCGGGACAGGTTCTTATGGCTACACCTTC,CASSSTGTGSYGYTF
TRBV12-3/TRBV12-4,TRBJ2-4,-,TRBD2,TGTGCCAGCACCCTTGCAAGCGGGAGAGGAAGTTTAGCCAAAAACATTCAGTACTTC,CASTLASGRGSLAKNIQYF
TRBV9,TRBJ2-1,-,TRBD2,TGTGCCAGCAGCAATAAAAAGAGAGGACTAGCGGAGACCAATGAGCAGTTCTTC,CASSNKKRGLAETNEQFF
TRBV19,TRBJ2-5,-,TRBD2,TGTGCCAGTTCACATAGCGGGAACCCCCAGACCCAGTACTTC,CASSHSGNPQTQYF
TRBV29-1,TRBJ1-4,many,-,TGCAGCGTTGAAGAAAGAGGGAAGAATGAAAAACTGTTTTTT,CSVEERGKNEKLFF
TRBV15,TRBJ2-3,few,TRBD2,TGTGCCACCAGCAGAGAGCGGGGGGGTAGCACAGATACGCAGTATTTT,CATSRERGGSTDTQYF
TRBV6-1,TRBJ2-2,-,TRBD2,TGTGCCAGCAGCAGGACTAGCGGGGGGGTGAACACCGGGGAGCTGTTTTTT,CASSRTSGGVNTGELFF
TRBV6-5,TRBJ2-3,-,TRBD2,TGTGCCAGCAGGTTGGGGAGGGCCACAGATACGCAGTATTTT,CASRLGRATDTQYF
TRBV7-8,TRBJ2-1,many,TRBD2,TGTGCCAGCAGCTCCCTGGTGACTAGCCACAATGAGCAGTTCTTC,CASSSLVTSHNEQFF
TRBV9,TRBJ1-1,-,-,TGTGCCAGCAGCGACGACAGTTTGAACACTGAAGCTTTCTTT,CASSDDSLNTEAFF
TRBV6-1,TRBJ2-7,few,-,TGTGCCAGCAGTGAAGTGGGGGTGTCGGAGCAGTACTTC,CASSEVGVSEQYF
TRBV13,TRBJ1-4,-,-,TGTGCCAGCAGCTTTAGAGGGCATGAAAAACTGTTTTTT,CASSFRGHEKLFF
TRBV29-1,TRBJ2-7,few,-,TGCAGCGTTGGAATGTCCTACGAGCAGTACTTC,CSVGMSYEQYF
TRBV29-1,TRBJ1-2,-,TRBD1,TGCAGCGTCGTCCCGGGACAGGGGCTTGGCTACACCTTC,CSVVPGQGLGYTF
TRBV12-3/TRBV12-4,TRBJ2-3,-,TRBD2,TGTGCCAGCAGTTTCGACGGGGGGGCCCCAGATACGCAGTATTTT,CASSFDGGAPDTQYF
TRBV12-3/TRBV12-4,TRBJ2-3,-,TRBD2,TGTGCCAGCAGTTTGGCGGGAGTATTGGGAGATACGCAGTATTTT,CASSLAGVLGDTQYF
TRBV3-1,TRBJ2-7,-,-,TGTGCGAGTGGCAGTTACTACGAGCAGTACTTC,CASGSYYEQYF
TRBV30,TRBJ1-1,few,TRBD1,TGTGCCTGGAGCCGAGACAGGGACACTGAAGCTTTCTTT,CAWSRDRDTEAFF
TRBV3-1,TRBJ2-7,-,-,TGTGCCAGCAGCCAAGATGGAGACCCCTACGAGCAGTACTTC,CASSQDGDPYEQYF
TRBV7-2,TRBJ2-1,few,TRBD2,TGTGCCAGCAGTGGACTAGCGGGAAATGAGCAGTTCTTC,CASSGLAGNEQFF
TRBV6-5,TRBJ2-1,-,TRBD2,TGTGCCAGCAGTTACACGGGGCTAGCGGGGGGGCGTTCCTACAATGAGCAGTTCTTC,CASSYTGLAGGRSYNEQFF
TRBV12-3/TRBV12-4,TRBJ2-5,-,TRBD1,TGTGCCAGCAGTGACGACAGGGCGTGGGAGACCCAGTACTTC,CASSDDRAWETQYF
TRBV28,TRBJ2-3,-,-,TGTGCCAGCAGTTCGGGATTCCCAGGGAGGAATACGCAGTATTTT,CASSSGFPGRNTQYF
TRBV29-1,TRBJ2-7,-,TRBD1,TGCGGCGTGGAAACCGGGACAGCCATCTACGAGCAGTACTTC,CGVETGTAIYEQYF
TRBV29-1,TRBJ1-2,-,-,TGCAGCGTTGGAATCCCTGAAAATGGGGGCTACACCTTC,CSVGIPENGGYTF
TRBV6-1,TRBJ2-7,few,TRBD1,TGTGCCAGCAGTGCCAGAGGTATGGGACAGGGGAGCTCCTACGAGCAGTACTTC,CASSARGMGQGSSYEQYF
TRBV4-2,TRBJ2-5,-,TRBD2,TGTGCCAGCAGCCAACTCCTAGCGGGGGCGGAAGAGACCCAGTACTTC,CASSQLLAGAEETQYF
TRBV20-1,TRBJ2-3,few,TRBD1,TGCAGTGCTCCCGGGACAGGGGGTTTTGGGACAGATACGCAGTATTTT,CSAPGTGGFGTDTQYF
TRBV5-1,TRBJ1-5,-,-,TGCGCCAGCAGCCCGGAGGGAGCCAATCAGCCCCAGCATTTT,CASSPEGANQPQHF
TRBV7-9,TRBJ1-1,-,-,TGTGCCAGCAGCACAGAGGTCCCGAACACTGAAGCTTTCTTT,CASSTEVPNTEAFF
TRBV10-3,TRBJ2-1,few,-,TGTGCCATCAGACAACAGGGCCGGCTGAGAAATGAGCAGTTCTTC,CAIRQQGRLRNEQFF
TRBV6-5,TRBJ1-5,-,TRBD1,TGTGCCAGCAGTTACTCTTCATACGGACAGGGAAGTAATCAGCCCCAGCATTTT,CASSYSSYGQGSNQPQHF
TRBV9,TRBJ2-3,few,TRBD2,TGTGCCAGCAGCGGGGGGGGACCAGATACGCAGTATTTT,CASSGGGPDTQYF